This T cell receptor beta chain was sequenced in a study of cytomegalovirus exposure and HLA in healthy donors. Study outcomes and limitations: A later analysis appeared to link common viral pathogens to several of the most significant clusters.

A multiplex PCR was run with 60 Vbeta primers and 13 Jbeta primers. The method was immunoSEQ multiplex PCR; TCRdb's version includes in-frame clones alone and lacks a portion of them. The sample holds 150,000 to 200,000 clones; 60% to 80% are singletons and the top ten take around 4.6%. The CDR3 loop spans 18 amino acids. V lost 7 bases, J lost 0 bases, and 23 bases lay in between. Germline CDR1 SGHDT, CDR2 YYEEEE. Regarding this clone: The antigen remains unidentified.

Material: PBMCs. This clonotype was obtained from a man aged 18 to 29 in good health and CMV-seropositive. This chain links TRBV5-6 with TRBJ2-4; a possible D gene is TRBD2 (6 bases). CDR3 sequence: CASLEGPPPVGAKNIQYF. The CDR3 DNA reads TGTGCCAGCTTGGAGGGTCCACCCCCGGTGGGAGCCAAAAACATTCAGTACTTC.